A selection of T cell receptor beta chains follows, all from one sample in a study of OX40 agonist ivuxolimab in advanced cancers. Libraries were prepared by immunoSEQ multiplex PCR; TCRdb keeps only in-frame clonotypes and omits some of them. This sample yields tens of thousands of clones, of which roughly 80% are seen a single time; roughly 2.7% belongs to the top ten. The sample consisted of CD4+ or CD8+ T cells sorted from blood, taken in a trial of the OX40 agonist ivuxolimab. These receptors originate from an adult with an advanced solid tumor such as melanoma, head and neck, liver or kidney cancer. Both conserved end residues are part of each CDR3. A D gene is named only where the DNA matches it firmly. Clone sizes are given selectively: once, few, many, or a class where the clone is expanded.

>TRBJ2-5|TRBV30|NA|NA
CAWSILEEETQYF
TGTGCCTGGAGTATACTAGAAGAAGAGACCCAGTACTTC
>TRBJ2-3|TRBV5-6|TRBD2|NA
CASSSPTSGADTQYF
TGTGCCAGCAGCTCCCCGACTAGCGGGGCAGATACGCAGTATTTT
>TRBJ2-1|TRBV7-8|NA|NA
CASSLATGAGLASYNEQFF
TGTGCCAGCAGCTTAGCGACGGGTGCGGGTCTAGCTTCCTACAATGAGCAGTTCTTC
>TRBJ1-1|TRBV6-1|TRBD1|NA
CASSGGQGNTEAFF
TGTGCCAGCAGTGGGGGACAGGGAAACACTGAAGCTTTCTTT
>TRBJ1-2|TRBV28|NA|NA
CASAGTNDDGYTF
TGTGCCAGCGCTGGGACGAACGATGATGGCTACACCTTC
>TRBJ2-3|TRBV7-9|NA|NA
CASSSGRTGGGTDTQYF
TGTGCCAGCAGCTCCGGGCGGACGGGGGGCGGCACAGATACGCAGTATTTT
>TRBJ1-1|TRBV4-1|NA|few
CASSRGITEAFF
TGCGCCAGCTCGAGGGGAATTACTGAAGCTTTCTTT
>TRBJ2-7|TRBV12-2|NA|NA
CASRLPPDREGKVESF
TGTGCAAGTCGCTTACCCCCGGACAGGGAGGGAAAAGTGGAAAGCTTC
>TRBJ2-1|TRBV28|NA|NA
CASSLGSGPVEQFF
TGTGCCAGCAGTTTAGGGTCAGGGCCGGTAGAGCAGTTCTTC
>TRBJ1-1|TRBV6-4|TRBD1|NA
CASRGGESDRVETEAFF
TGTGCCAGCAGAGGGGGGGAGTCGGACAGGGTTGAGACTGAAGCTTTCTTT
>TRBJ2-5|TRBV5-8|TRBD2|NA
CASSRGLAETQYF
TGTGCCAGCAGTCGAGGACTAGCGGAGACCCAGTACTTC
>TRBJ2-3|TRBV7-2|TRBD2|NA
CASSLAAGRALRTTDTQYF
TGTGCCAGCAGCTTAGCGGCCGGGAGGGCCCTCCGGACCACAGATACGCAGTATTTT
>TRBJ2-1|TRBV6-4|NA|NA
CASSAGTHTYNEQFF
TGTGCCAGCAGTGCCGGGACTCATACCTACAATGAGCAGTTCTTC
>TRBJ1-1|TRBV7-2|NA|NA
CASSSLVKGTEAFF
TGTGCCAGCAGCTCCCTAGTGAAGGGGACTGAAGCTTTCTTT
>TRBJ2-2|TRBV19|TRBD2|few
CASTSPGTSDAGELFF
TGTGCCAGTACCTCACCCGGGACTAGCGACGCCGGGGAGCTGTTTTTT
>TRBJ1-3|TRBV27|NA|few
CASSLLGAGNTIYF
TGTGCCAGCAGTTTACTCGGGGCCGGAAACACCATATATTTT
>TRBJ1-3|TRBV11-3|NA|NA
CASSLGTFGNTIYF
TGTGCCAGCAGCTTAGGGACCTTCGGAAACACCATATATTTT
>TRBJ1-3|TRBV5-1|NA|NA
CASSLDKSSGNTIYF
TGCGCCAGCAGCTTGGACAAGAGCTCTGGAAACACCATATATTTT
>TRBJ1-1|TRBV2|TRBD1|NA
CASTYSGTVTEAFF
TGTGCCAGCACGTATTCTGGGACAGTCACTGAAGCTTTCTTT
>TRBJ2-2|TRBV5-1|TRBD1|NA
CASRVGQPNTGELFF
TGCGCCAGCAGGGTGGGACAGCCTAACACCGGGGAGCTGTTTTTT
>TRBJ1-5|TRBV7-2|TRBD1|NA
CASSLNGQGNNQPQHF
TGTGCCAGCAGCTTAAATGGACAGGGGAACAATCAGCCCCAGCATTTT
>TRBJ2-1|TRBV11-3|NA|NA
CASSLRANEQFF
TGTGCCAGCAGCCTCCGGGCCAATGAGCAGTTCTTC
>TRBJ1-4|TRBV28|NA|NA
CASSFETGTNEKLFF
TGTGCCAGCAGTTTCGAGACAGGAACTAATGAAAAACTGTTTTTT
>TRBJ1-5|TRBV7-2|NA|medium-sized
CASSRTTNQPQHF
TGTGCCAGCAGTCGGACAACTAATCAGCCCCAGCATTTT
>TRBJ2-7|TRBV6-5|NA|few
CASSFWTLIEQYF
TGTGCCAGCAGTTTTTGGACCTTAATCGAGCAGTACTTC
>TRBJ2-3|TRBV6-5|NA|NA
CASSYRPTDTQYF
TGTGCCAGCAGTTACAGGCCCACAGATACGCAGTATTTT
>TRBJ1-3|TRBV5-4|TRBD1|NA
CASSLAGTGWGNTIYF
TGTGCCAGCAGCTTGGCCGGGACAGGGTGGGGAAACACCATATATTTT
>TRBJ2-1|TRBV7-2|NA|NA
CASSLDSQRYNEQFF
TGTGCCAGCAGCTTAGACTCTCAGCGCTACAATGAGCAGTTCTTC
>TRBJ2-2|TRBV6-4|TRBD1|NA
CASIRDREETGELFF
TGTGCCAGCATCCGTGACAGGGAAGAGACCGGGGAGCTGTTTTTT
>TRBJ2-7|TRBV7-9|TRBD1|NA
CASSLVQGVSFVQYF
TGTGCCAGCAGCTTAGTCCAGGGGGTGTCCTTTGTGCAGTACTTC
>TRBJ1-2|TRBV19|TRBD1|NA
CASSGKGQGADGYTF
TGTGCCAGTAGCGGAAAGGGACAGGGGGCGGATGGCTACACCTTC
>TRBJ2-1|TRBV10-1|NA|NA
CASSEPTSDEQFF
TGCGCCAGCAGTGAGCCGACTAGTGATGAGCAGTTCTTC
>TRBJ2-3|TRBV10-3|TRBD1|few
CAISEAGGASDTQYF
TGTGCCATCAGTGAGGCAGGGGGCGCATCAGATACGCAGTATTTT
>TRBJ1-5|TRBV6-5|NA|few
CASRAEGSQPQHF
TGTGCCAGCAGGGCCGAAGGCTCTCAGCCCCAGCATTTT